Presented here are 29 T cell receptor beta chains from one specimen sequenced in a study of OX40 agonist ivuxolimab in advanced cancers. The data were produced by immunoSEQ multiplex PCR, yet TCRdb's version contains in-frame clones alone and is incomplete. The repertoire holds around 69,000 clones, with around 88% as singletons. The sample here was CD4+ or CD8+ T cells sorted from blood, taken in a trial of the OX40 agonist ivuxolimab. Receptors originate from an adult with an advanced solid tumor such as melanoma, head and neck, liver or kidney cancer.

This rearrangement joins TRBV6-1 to TRBJ2-5, with D unclear. Germline lookup yields CDR1 MNHNS and CDR2 SASEGT. Deletions cut 4 bases from V and 0 bases from J, with 3 bases between. This CDR3 spans 12 amino acids. The CDR3 is CASSAHQETQYF. The CDR3 DNA reads TGTGCCAGCAGTGCACACCAAGAGACCCAGTACTTC.

The chain is built from TRBV7-2 and TRBJ1-2, with TRBD1 identical over 10 bases. V gave up 2 bases and J gave up 8 bases; unmatched junction bases: 5. CDR1 is SGHTA, CDR2 FQGNSA, per germline. The CDR3 is 14 residues long. The CDR3 here is CASSLRDRGSGYTF. The CDR3, as DNA: TGTGCCAGCAGCTTAAGGGACAGGGGATCCGGCTACACCTTC.

This sequence joins TRBV7-2 and TRBJ1-2, with a weak D call TRBD1 (5 bases). CDR1 is SGHTA, CDR2 FQGNSA, per germline. The V and J ends lost 3 bases and 5 bases respectively, with 10 bases between them. This CDR3 has 13 residues. This CDR3 reads CASSLGVRYGYTF. In nucleotides, the CDR3 is TGTGCCAGCAGCTTGGGGGTGCGGTATGGCTACACCTTC.

The chain employs TRBV28 and TRBJ2-6, with D perhaps TRBD1 or TRBD2 (5 bases each). Per the germline V gene, CDR1 is MDHEN and CDR2 is SYDVKM. CDR3 size: 18 residues. V was trimmed by 6 bases and J by 5 bases, leaving 23 bases between them. The CDR3, as DNA: TGTGCCAGCAGCACCACCCGGGACGCCAAGAAAAGGGCCAACGTCCTGACTTTC. This translates into CASSTTRDAKKRANVLTF.

The chain uses TRBV2 and TRBJ2-3, with 14 nucleotides matching TRBD2. CDR1 is SNHLY and CDR2 is FYNNEI in the germline V gene. CDR3 size: 15 residues. The V and J ends lost 7 bases and 6 bases, in that order; junction bases with no gene match: 6. The CDR3 sequence is CASTIGLAGGDTQYF. For the CDR3, the DNA is TGTGCCAGCACAATTGGACTAGCGGGGGGTGATACGCAGTATTTT.

The chain joins TRBV5-4 to TRBJ2-5; weak D call: TRBD1 (5 bases). Germline CDR1 is SGHNT and CDR2 is YYREEE (reference sequence). This CDR3 comprises 15 residues. V shed 0 bases and J shed 4 bases, with 13 bases lying between them. The CDR3 here is CASSLGRTPGETQYF. DNA for the CDR3: TGTGCCAGCAGCTTGGGTCGGACACCCGGAGAGACCCAGTACTTC.

Regarding this clone: A read error may produce the germline difference seen at one junction end. This chain links TRBV15 with TRBJ2-2; D might be TRBD2 (5 bases). The germline CDR1 and CDR2 sequences are LNHNV and YYDKDF (reference sequence). This CDR3 comprises 14 residues. CDR3 DNA: TGTGCCACCAGCAGAGTGGCATTCCACCGGGGAGCTGTTTTT. Residues: CATSRVAFHRGAVF.

The rearrangement uses TRBV11-2 and TRBJ2-5; D remains ambiguous. In germline, CDR1 is SGHAT, CDR2 FQNNGV. V lost 3 bases and J lost 5, with 10 bases in between. The CDR3 length is 13 residues. CDR3 sequence: CASSLVLRETQYF. The CDR3 DNA follows: TGTGCCAGCAGCTTGGTACTCCGGGAGACCCAGTACTTC.

The chain carries TRBV29-1 and TRBJ1-1; a possible D gene is TRBD1 (5 bases). The V gene's germline CDR1 is SQVTM and CDR2 ANQGSEA. This CDR3 comprises 16 residues. Trimming removed 2 bases from V and 1 base from J, with 17 bases in between. The CDR3 sequence: CSVESSHLGQNTEAFF. CDR3 bases: TGCAGCGTTGAATCGTCTCACCTCGGACAGAACACTGAAGCTTTCTTT.

The chain couples TRBV9 to TRBJ1-1; D gene unclear. The length of the CDR3 is 15 residues. Trimming stripped 0 bases from V and 0 bases from J, with 9 bases between. Germline V gene data show CDR1 as SGDLS and CDR2 as YYNGEE. The CDR3 region is CASSVDPGLNTEAFF. CDR3 sequence (DNA): TGTGCCAGCAGCGTAGACCCCGGGTTGAACACTGAAGCTTTCTTT.

The rearrangement uses TRBV28 and TRBJ2-2; 9 bases are shared with TRBD1. The CDR3 sequence is 14 residues long. Losses at the gene ends were 8 bases for V and 3 bases for J; bases not matched to a gene: 4. From germline, CDR1 is MDHEN and CDR2 SYDVKM. The CDR3 bases are TGTGCCAGCTGGGACAGGGTGGACACCGGGGAGCTGTTTTTT. It specifies CASWDRVDTGELFF.

This clone was seen just once. The gene calls are TRBV10-2 and TRBJ1-5; unclear D gene. The V end was cut by 7 bases, the J end by 3 bases, with 10 bases between. The length of the CDR3 is 13 residues. The V gene's germline CDR1 is WSHSY and CDR2 SAAADI. CDR3 nucleotide sequence: TGCGCCAGCACCAAAGGGTTCAATCAGCCCCAGCATTTT. This sequence encodes CASTKGFNQPQHF.

V and J are TRBV19 and TRBJ1-5; D call uncertain. The CDR3 runs to 15 residues. V shed 1 base and J shed 2 bases, with 9 bases lying between them. Germline CDR1 is LNHDA and CDR2 is SQIVND (reference sequence). The CDR3 bases are TGTGCCAGTAGTATAGGGGTCTCAGGCAATCAGCCCCAGCATTTT. It codes for CASSIGVSGNQPQHF.

The chain recombines TRBV27 with TRBJ1-2; D gene unclear. The CDR3 has 13 amino acids. The V end lost 3 bases, the J end lost 4 bases, and 9 bases lay between the germline ends. CDR1 is MNHEY, CDR2 SMNVEV, per germline (reference sequence). The CDR3 nucleotides read TGTGCCAGCAGTTTTAGGGTCAGCTATGGCTACACCTTC. Its translation is CASSFRVSYGYTF.

The rearrangement joins TRBV27 to TRBJ1-1; D is possibly TRBD1 (5 bases). V dropped 3 bases and J dropped 2 bases, with 10 bases sitting between them. Germline values: CDR1 MNHEY, CDR2 SMNVEV (reference sequence). This CDR3 spans 14 amino acids. This CDR3 is CASSFGRGNTEAFF. The CDR3 coding sequence is TGTGCCAGCAGTTTCGGGAGGGGAAACACTGAAGCTTTCTTT.

The V and J genes are TRBV6-1 and TRBJ2-7; 9 bases fit TRBD2. Germline V lookup: CDR1 MNHNS, CDR2 SASEGT. After removal of 7 bases from V and 2 bases from J, the junction contained 9 bases not matched to a gene. There are 15 residues in the CDR3. CDR3 DNA: TGTGCCAGCAATTCGGGAGCGGGAGGAACCTACGAGCAGTACTTC. Protein: CASNSGAGGTYEQYF.

A single count supports this clone. J is TRBJ2-3 and V is TRBV19; D ambiguous. Germline V gives CDR1 LNHDA, CDR2 SQIVND (reference sequence). CDR3 size: 14 residues. The germline V and J ends were trimmed by 8 bases and 0 bases, with 12 bases remaining between them. CDR3 residues: CASGAAPSTDTQYF. As DNA, the CDR3 is TGTGCCAGTGGCGCGGCGCCAAGCACAGATACGCAGTATTTT.

V usage is TRBV19 and J usage is TRBJ1-2, with 7 bases fitting TRBD1. In germline, CDR1 is LNHDA, CDR2 SQIVND (reference sequence). This CDR3 region has 15 residues. V dropped 3 bases and J dropped 4; count of bases not matched to a gene: 8. The CDR3 protein is CASSILPTGSYGYTF. DNA of the CDR3: TGTGCCAGTAGTATCCTCCCGACAGGGAGCTATGGCTACACCTTC.

This clone was recorded once. This chain uses TRBV21-1 with TRBJ2-7; the D segment call TRBD2 is taken from the table without a DNA check. TRBV21-1 is described as a pseudogene. This CDR3 comprises 17 residues. CDR3 in amino acids: CASSKSFGLAGAYEQYF. In DNA, the CDR3 is TGTGCCAGCAGCAAATCCTTCGGACTAGCGGGAGCCTACGAGCAGTACTTC.

The gene calls are TRBV5-1 and TRBJ1-1; TRBD1 aligns across 7 bases. The germline V gene encodes CDR1 SGHRS and CDR2 YFSETQ. The CDR3 extends over 16 amino acids. Losses at the gene ends were 2 bases for V and 1 base for J; bases not matched to a gene: 8. The CDR3 DNA is TGCGCCAGCAGCTTCATACAGGGGCTGGGGAACACTGAAGCTTTCTTT. Translating gives CASSFIQGLGNTEAFF.

Only one count was recorded for this clone. V and J are TRBV7-3 and TRBJ2-3, with 9 bases that match TRBD2. V was pared by 7 bases and J by 8 bases, with 25 bases of the junction left unmatched. The length of the CDR3 is 19 residues. Germline assignment: CDR1 SGHTA and CDR2 FQGTGA. The CDR3 sequence: CASTPGRVGARAGGGTQYF. The CDR3, as DNA: TGTGCCAGCACCCCCGGTAGGGTTGGGGCTCGGGCGGGAGGGGGTACGCAGTATTTT.

The chain carries TRBV5-1 and TRBJ1-3; TRBD1 agrees at 7 bases. CDR1 is SGHRS and CDR2 is YFSETQ in the germline V gene. This CDR3 has 19 amino acids. The V and J ends lost 0 bases and 1 base, in that order; junction bases with no gene match: 13. DNA of the CDR3: TGCGCCAGCAGCTTGGATTGGGACAGCCCTCAAGTATCTGGAAACACCATATATTTT. This encodes CASSLDWDSPQVSGNTIYF.

The chain recombines TRBV7-8 with TRBJ1-3, with TRBD1 matching 8 bases. J lost 4 bases, V lost 4 bases, and 6 bases had no gene match. Germline V gene lookup returns CDR1 SGHVS and CDR2 FQNEAQ. The CDR3 length is 15 residues. CDR3 nucleotides: TGTGCCAGCAGCTCGCAGGGGGCGCGGGGAAACACCATATATTTT. Encoded protein: CASSSQGARGNTIYF.

This chain uses TRBV2 with TRBJ2-3; no reliable D call. This CDR3 is 15 amino acids long. Trimming pared 6 bases from V and 1 base from J, leaving 14 bases between. Germline V gene sequence: CDR1 SNHLY, CDR2 FYNNEI. The CDR3 loop reads CASRSSQVGTDTQYF. The CDR3 bases are TGTGCCAGCAGAAGTAGCCAGGTGGGCACAGATACGCAGTATTTT.

The chain employs TRBV7-9 and TRBJ1-1, with a possible D match to TRBD1 (5 bases). Germline CDR1 and CDR2: SEHNR and FQNEAQ (reference sequence). The CDR3 has 13 residues. Trimming removed 5 bases at V and 3 bases at J, with 10 bases between. CDR3 residues: CASSPQVDTEAFF. CDR3 bases: TGTGCCAGCAGCCCACAGGTGGACACTGAAGCTTTCTTT.

For this clone: Germline is not matched at one junction end, which may reflect a read error. The chain has TRBV7-7 and TRBJ2-2; no reliable D call. CDR3 length: 14 residues. Germline lookup yields CDR1 SSHAT and CDR2 FNYEAQ (reference sequence). DNA for the CDR3: TGTGCTAGCAGCCGCGAGAGCTACACCGGGGAGCTGTTTTTT. This gives the protein CASSRESYTGELFF.

The chain combines TRBV9 with TRBJ1-1; TRBD1 might be the D (5 bases). The germline V gene encodes CDR1 SGDLS and CDR2 YYNGEE. The CDR3 sequence is 14 residues long. Trimming left V 0 bases short and J 0 bases short, with 6 bases between. CDR3 amino acids: CASSVAGLNTEAFF. In nucleotides, the CDR3 is TGTGCCAGCAGCGTAGCGGGGCTGAACACTGAAGCTTTCTTT.

The J gene is TRBJ2-3, the V gene TRBV5-1; tentative D call: TRBD2 (6 bases). Germline loops: CDR1 SGHRS, CDR2 YFSETQ. The CDR3 is 14 amino acids. V lost 0 bases and J lost 4, with 9 bases in between. The CDR3 bases are TGCGCCAGCAGCTTGGCCGGGGAGGCAGATACGCAGTATTTT. Protein: CASSLAGEADTQYF.

J is TRBJ1-1 and V is TRBV27; TRBD1 might be the D (5 bases). In germline, CDR1 is MNHEY, CDR2 SMNVEV (reference sequence). The CDR3 sequence is 15 residues long. The ends were cut back, 5 bases at V and 6 bases at J, with 19 bases in the middle. CDR3 in DNA: TGTGCCAGCAGTCCTTGGGGGAAGGGGTATCCTGAAGCTTTCTTT. Its protein is CASSPWGKGYPEAFF.